Below are 4 T cell receptor beta chains sequenced from a single sample in a study of cytomegalovirus exposure and HLA in healthy donors. PCR used 60 Vbeta primers and 13 Jbeta primers. Here immunoSEQ multiplex PCR was the method, and the copy in TCRdb shows in-frame clones only, minus some. The table shows 200,000 to 250,000 clones, with over 75% occurring only once. Sequenced material: PBMCs. These receptors were obtained from a human donor in good health.

CDR3 nucleotides: TGTGCCAGCAGTGACTCTAGACCCTACGAGCAGTACTTC. Translating it yields CASSDSRPYEQYF. J is TRBJ2-7 and V is TRBV2; D gene uncertain. The CDR3 has 13 residues. The V end was cut by 3 bases, the J end by 2 bases, with 8 bases between. Germline values: CDR1 SNHLY, CDR2 FYNNEI.

The V gene is TRBV10-3, the J gene TRBJ2-5, with a tentative D call TRBD2 (5 bases). The ends were cut back, 5 bases at V and 2 bases at J, with 12 bases in the middle. CDR1 and CDR2 from the germline V gene are ENHRY and SYGVKD. The length of the CDR3 is 14 residues. The CDR3 sequence is CAISNPGKQETQYF. CDR3 nucleotide sequence: TGTGCCATCAGTAATCCGGGAAAACAAGAGACCCAGTACTTC.

The rearrangement joins TRBV5-1 to TRBJ2-3; D gene uncertain. In germline, CDR1 is SGHRS, CDR2 YFSETQ. V shed 1 base and J shed 6 bases, with 6 bases lying between them. The CDR3 has 12 amino acids. The CDR3 spells CASSLYGDTQYF. CDR3 sequence (DNA): TGCGCCAGCAGCTTGTACGGGGATACGCAGTATTTT.

The chain combines TRBV7-6 with TRBJ2-3; 10 bases align to TRBD2. Germline V gives CDR1 SGHVS, CDR2 FNYEAQ. This CDR3 is built from 16 residues. V shed 1 base and J 1 base; nucleotides not matched to a gene: 2. CDR3 amino acids: CASSLVAGGGTDTQYF. CDR3 sequence (DNA): TGTGCCAGCAGCTTAGTAGCGGGAGGTGGCACAGATACGCAGTATTTT.